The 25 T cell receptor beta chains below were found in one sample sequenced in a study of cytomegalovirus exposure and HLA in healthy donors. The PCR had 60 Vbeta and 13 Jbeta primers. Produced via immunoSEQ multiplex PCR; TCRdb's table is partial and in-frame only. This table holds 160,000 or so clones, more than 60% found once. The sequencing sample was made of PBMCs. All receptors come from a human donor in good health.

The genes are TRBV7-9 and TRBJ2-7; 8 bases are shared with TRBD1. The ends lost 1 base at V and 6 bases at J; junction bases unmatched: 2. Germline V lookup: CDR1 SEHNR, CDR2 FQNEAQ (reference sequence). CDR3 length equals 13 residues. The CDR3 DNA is TGTGCCAGCAGCTTAGGGACAGGGTTCGAGCAGTACTTC. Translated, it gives CASSLGTGFEQYF.

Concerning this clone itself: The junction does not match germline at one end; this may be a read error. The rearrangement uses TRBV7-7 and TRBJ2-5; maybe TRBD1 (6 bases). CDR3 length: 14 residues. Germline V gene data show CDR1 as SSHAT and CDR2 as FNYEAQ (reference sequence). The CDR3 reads CASSPGQFQETQYF. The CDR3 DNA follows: TGTGCTAGCAGCCCCGGACAGTTCCAAGAGACCCAGTACTTC. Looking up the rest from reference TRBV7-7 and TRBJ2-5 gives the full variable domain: GAGVSQSPRYKVTKRGQDVTLRCDPISSHATLYWYQQALGQGPEFLTYFNYEAQPDKSGLPSDRFSAERPEGSISTLTIQRTEQRDSAMYRCASSPGQFQETQYFGPGTRLLVL.

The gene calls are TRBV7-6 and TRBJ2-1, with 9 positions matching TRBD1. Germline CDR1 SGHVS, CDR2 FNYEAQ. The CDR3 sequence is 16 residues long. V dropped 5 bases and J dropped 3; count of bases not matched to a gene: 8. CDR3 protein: CASSTRTGAVYNEQFF. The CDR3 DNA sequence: TGTGCCAGCAGCACGAGGACAGGGGCGGTCTACAATGAGCAGTTCTTC.

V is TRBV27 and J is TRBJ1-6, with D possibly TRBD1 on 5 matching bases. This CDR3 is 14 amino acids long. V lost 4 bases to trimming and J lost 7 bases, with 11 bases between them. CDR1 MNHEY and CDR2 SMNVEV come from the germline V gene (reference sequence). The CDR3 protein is CASSSGSPNSPLHF. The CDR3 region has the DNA TGTGCCAGCAGTTCAGGGTCCCCGAATTCACCCCTCCACTTT.

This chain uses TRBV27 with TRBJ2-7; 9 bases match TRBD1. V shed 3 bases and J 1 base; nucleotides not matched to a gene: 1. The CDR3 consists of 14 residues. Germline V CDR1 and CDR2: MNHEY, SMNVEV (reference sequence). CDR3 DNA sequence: TGTGCCAGCAGTTTCGGGACAGGGTCCTACGAGCAGTACTTC. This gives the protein CASSFGTGSYEQYF.

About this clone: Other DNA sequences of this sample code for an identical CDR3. The CDR3 reads CASSREGGTEAFF. The CDR3, as DNA: TGTGCCAGCAGTCGCGAGGGAGGCACTGAAGCTTTCTTT. The chain carries TRBV6-5 and TRBJ1-1; unclear D gene. The CDR3 sequence is 13 residues long. Germline assignment: CDR1 MNHEY and CDR2 SVGAGI. V lost 5 bases and J 4 bases, leaving 11 bases between the germline ends.

The CDR3 protein is CASSFEGSDYGYTF. CDR3 DNA sequence: TGTGCCAGCAGCTTTGAGGGTTCGGACTATGGCTACACCTTC. This chain joins TRBV7-3 and TRBJ1-2, with D unresolved. The ends were cut back, 3 bases at V and 3 bases at J, with 11 bases in the middle. The CDR3 loop spans 14 amino acids. Germline lookup yields CDR1 SGHTA and CDR2 FQGTGA.

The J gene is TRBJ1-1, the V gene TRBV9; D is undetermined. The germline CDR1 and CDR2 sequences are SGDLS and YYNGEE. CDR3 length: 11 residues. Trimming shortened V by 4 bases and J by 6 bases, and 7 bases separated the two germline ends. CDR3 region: CASSPLPEAFF. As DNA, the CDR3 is TGTGCCAGCAGCCCCCTCCCTGAAGCTTTCTTT. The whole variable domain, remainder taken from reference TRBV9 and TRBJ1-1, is DSGVTQTPKHLITATGQRVTLRCSPRSGDLSVYWYQQSLDQGLQFLIQYYNGEERAKGNILERFSAQQFPDLHSELNLSSLELGDSALYFCASSPLPEAFFGQGTRLTVV.

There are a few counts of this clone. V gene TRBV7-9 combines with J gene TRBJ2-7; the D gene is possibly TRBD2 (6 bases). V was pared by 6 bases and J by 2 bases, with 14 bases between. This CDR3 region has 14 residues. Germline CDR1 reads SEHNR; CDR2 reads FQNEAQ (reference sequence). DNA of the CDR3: TGTGCCAGCAGTTGGGGAGGCGCAGCCTACGAGCAGTACTTC. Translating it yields CASSWGGAAYEQYF.

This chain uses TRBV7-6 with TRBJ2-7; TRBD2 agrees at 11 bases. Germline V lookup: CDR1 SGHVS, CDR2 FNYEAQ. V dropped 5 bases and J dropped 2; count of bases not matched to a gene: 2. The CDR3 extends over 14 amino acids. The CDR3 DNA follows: TGTGCCAGCAGCCCACTAGCGGGGGCCTACGAGCAGTACTTC. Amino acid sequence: CASSPLAGAYEQYF.

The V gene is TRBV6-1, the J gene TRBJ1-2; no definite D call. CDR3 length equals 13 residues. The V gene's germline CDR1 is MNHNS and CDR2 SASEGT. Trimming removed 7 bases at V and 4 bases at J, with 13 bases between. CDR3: CASILWSGYGYTF. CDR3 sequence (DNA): TGTGCCAGCATCCTATGGAGCGGCTATGGCTACACCTTC.

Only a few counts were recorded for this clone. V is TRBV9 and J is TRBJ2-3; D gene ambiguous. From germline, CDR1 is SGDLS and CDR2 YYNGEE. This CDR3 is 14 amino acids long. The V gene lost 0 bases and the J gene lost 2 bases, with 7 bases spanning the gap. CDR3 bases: TGTGCCAGCAGCGTAGGGCCCCTCACAGATACGCAGTATTTT. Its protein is CASSVGPLTDTQYF.

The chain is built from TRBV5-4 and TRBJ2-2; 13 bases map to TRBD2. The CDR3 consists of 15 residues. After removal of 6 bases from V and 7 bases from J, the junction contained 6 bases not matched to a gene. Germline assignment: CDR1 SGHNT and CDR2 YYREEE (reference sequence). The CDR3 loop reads CASTRLAGGNGELFF. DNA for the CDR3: TGTGCCAGCACCCGACTAGCGGGGGGAAACGGGGAGCTGTTTTTT.

The CDR3 sequence: CASSQDYPGYNEQFF. The DNA of the CDR3 is TGCGCCAGCAGCCAAGATTATCCCGGCTACAATGAGCAGTTCTTC. The chain has TRBV4-3 and TRBJ2-1; D ambiguous. V was trimmed by 0 bases and J by 3 bases, leaving 9 bases between them. Looked up from germline, CDR1 is LGHNA and CDR2 is YSLEER. The CDR3 sequence is 15 residues long.

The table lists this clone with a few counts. DNA of the CDR3: TGTGCCAGCAGCTTAGCCGTACCACAGGGCACAGATACGCAGTATTTT. Protein product: CASSLAVPQGTDTQYF. The chain uses TRBV7-8 and TRBJ2-3, with D possibly TRBD1 on 5 matching bases. This CDR3 has 16 amino acids. Trimming left V 0 bases short and J 1 base short, with 11 bases between. In germline, CDR1 is SGHVS, CDR2 FQNEAQ.

As DNA, the CDR3 is TGTGCCAGCAGCCAAGGGCTAGCGCGGCAAGAGACCCAGTACTTC. Its translation is CASSQGLARQETQYF. The rearrangement joins TRBV7-8 to TRBJ2-5; possible D gene TRBD2, 6 bases. This CDR3 contains 15 residues. Germline lookup yields CDR1 SGHVS and CDR2 FQNEAQ. V lost 5 bases, J lost 2 bases, and 15 bases lay in between.

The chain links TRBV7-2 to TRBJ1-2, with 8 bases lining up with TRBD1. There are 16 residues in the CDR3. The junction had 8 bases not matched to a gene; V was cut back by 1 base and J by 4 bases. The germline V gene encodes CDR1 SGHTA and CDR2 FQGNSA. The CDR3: CASSLVAGGIGYGYTF. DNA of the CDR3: TGTGCCAGCAGCTTAGTCGCAGGGGGCATAGGCTATGGCTACACCTTC.

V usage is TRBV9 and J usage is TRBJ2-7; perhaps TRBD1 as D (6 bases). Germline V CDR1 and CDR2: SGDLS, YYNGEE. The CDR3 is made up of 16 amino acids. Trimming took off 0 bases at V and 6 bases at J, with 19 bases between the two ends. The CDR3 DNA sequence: TGTGCCAGCAGCGTAGCGAGGGGACACCGGGTAGGCGAGCAGTACTTC. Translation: CASSVARGHRVGEQYF.

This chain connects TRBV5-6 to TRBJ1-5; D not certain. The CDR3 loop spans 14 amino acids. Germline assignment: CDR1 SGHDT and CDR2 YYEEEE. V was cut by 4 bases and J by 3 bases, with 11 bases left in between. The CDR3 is CASSISGSNQPQHF. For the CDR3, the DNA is TGTGCCAGCAGCATATCAGGTTCCAATCAGCCCCAGCATTTT.

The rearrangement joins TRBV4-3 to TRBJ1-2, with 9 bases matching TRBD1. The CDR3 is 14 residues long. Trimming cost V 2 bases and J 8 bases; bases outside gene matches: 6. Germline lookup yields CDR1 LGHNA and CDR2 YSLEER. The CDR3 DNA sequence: TGCGCCAGCAGCCAATTACAGGGGGCTGGCGGCTACACCTTC. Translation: CASSQLQGAGGYTF.

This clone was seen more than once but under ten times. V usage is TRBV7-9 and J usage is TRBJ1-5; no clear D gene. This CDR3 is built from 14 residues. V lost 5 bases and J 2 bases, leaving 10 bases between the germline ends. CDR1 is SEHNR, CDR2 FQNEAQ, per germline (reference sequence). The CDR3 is CASSQVPGNQPQHF. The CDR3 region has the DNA TGTGCCAGCAGCCAGGTCCCGGGCAATCAGCCCCAGCATTTT.

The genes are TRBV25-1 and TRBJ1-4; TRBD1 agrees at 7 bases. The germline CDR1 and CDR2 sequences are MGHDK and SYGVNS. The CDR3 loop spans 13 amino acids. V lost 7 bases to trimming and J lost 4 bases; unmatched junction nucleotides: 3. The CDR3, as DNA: TGTGCCAGCAACAGGGGTTTTAATGAAAAACTGTTTTTT. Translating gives CASNRGFNEKLFF.

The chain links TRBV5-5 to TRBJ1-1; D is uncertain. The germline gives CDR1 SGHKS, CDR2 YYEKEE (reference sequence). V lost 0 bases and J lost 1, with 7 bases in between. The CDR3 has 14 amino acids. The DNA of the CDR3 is TGTGCCAGCAGCTTGGACAGCTCGAACACTGAAGCTTTCTTT. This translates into CASSLDSSNTEAFF. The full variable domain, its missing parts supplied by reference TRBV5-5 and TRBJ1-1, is DAGVTQSPTHLIKTRGQQVTLRCSPISGHKSVSWYQQVLGQGPQFIFQYYEKEERGRGNFPDRFSARQFPNYSSELNVNALLLGDSALYLCASSLDSSNTEAFFGQGTRLTVV.

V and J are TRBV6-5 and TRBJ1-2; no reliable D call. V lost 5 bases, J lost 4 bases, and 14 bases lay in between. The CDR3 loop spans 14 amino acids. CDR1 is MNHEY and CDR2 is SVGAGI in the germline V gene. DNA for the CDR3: TGTGCCAGCAGTGAAGTTGAGGGATTCTATGGCTACACCTTC. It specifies CASSEVEGFYGYTF.

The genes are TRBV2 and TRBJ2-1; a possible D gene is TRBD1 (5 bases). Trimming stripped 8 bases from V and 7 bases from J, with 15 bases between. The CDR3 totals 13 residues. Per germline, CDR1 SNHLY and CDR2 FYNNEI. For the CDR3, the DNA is TGTGCCAGCGTTGGGGCATGGCGGAATGAGCAGTTCTTC. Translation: CASVGAWRNEQFF.